A selection of T cell receptor beta chains follows, all from one sample in a study of Graves' ophthalmopathy and Graves' hyperthyroidism. TCRdb itself ran the multiplex PCR reads through MiXCR, one entry per CDR3 protein. Among some 400,000 distinct CDR3 sequences listed, 15% to 20% were seen once. Sample: peripheral blood. The source is a woman under 30 with Graves' ophthalmopathy. The CDR3 runs from the conserved cysteine through the conserved F or W. A D gene is named only where the DNA matches it firmly. The size of a clone is reported for some rows only, either as once, few or many, or as a class for expanded clones.

v_gene	abundance	d_gene	j_gene	CDR3aa	CDR3nt
TRBV27	many	.	TRBJ2-7	CASSLRGQWGYEQYF	TGTGCCAGCAGTTTACGGGGGCAGTGGGGCTACGAGCAGTACTTC
TRBV6-5	.	TRBD1	TRBJ1-6	CASSYKGTAYNSPLHF	TGTGCCAGCAGTTATAAGGGGACAGCTTATAATTCACCCCTCCACTTT
TRBV10-2	many	.	TRBJ2-6	CASSETGELWGSGANVLTF	TGCGCCAGCAGTGAGACCGGGGAACTCTGGGGCTCTGGGGCCAACGTCCTGACTTTC
TRBV12-3/TRBV12-4	many	.	TRBJ1-3	CASSLPQGQGNTIYF	TGTGCCAGCAGTCTCCCACAGGGTCAGGGAAACACCATATATTTT
TRBV10-2	many	.	TRBJ2-5	CASSEWRETQYF	TGCGCCAGCAGTGAGTGGAGAGAGACCCAGTACTTC
TRBV12-3/TRBV12-4	.	TRBD2	TRBJ2-7	CASSFPGLPPYEQYF	TGTGCCAGCAGTTTTCCGGGACTACCGCCCTACGAGCAGTACTTC
TRBV27	.	.	TRBJ1-2	CASSYGVHGYGYTF	TGTGCCAGCAGTTATGGGGTGCATGGCTATGGCTACACCTTC
TRBV27	many	.	TRBJ1-1	CASSFGQLRATEAFF	TGTGCCAGCAGTTTCGGACAACTCAGGGCCACTGAAGCTTTCTTT
TRBV30	.	.	TRBJ1-1	CAWGGETGGTEAFF	TGTGCCTGGGGGGGGGAGACTGGGGGCACTGAAGCTTTCTTT
TRBV7-3	few	.	TRBJ2-5	CASSPHGVSVRGETQYF	TGTGCCAGCAGCCCCCACGGGGTCAGCGTGCGGGGCGAGACCCAGTACTTC